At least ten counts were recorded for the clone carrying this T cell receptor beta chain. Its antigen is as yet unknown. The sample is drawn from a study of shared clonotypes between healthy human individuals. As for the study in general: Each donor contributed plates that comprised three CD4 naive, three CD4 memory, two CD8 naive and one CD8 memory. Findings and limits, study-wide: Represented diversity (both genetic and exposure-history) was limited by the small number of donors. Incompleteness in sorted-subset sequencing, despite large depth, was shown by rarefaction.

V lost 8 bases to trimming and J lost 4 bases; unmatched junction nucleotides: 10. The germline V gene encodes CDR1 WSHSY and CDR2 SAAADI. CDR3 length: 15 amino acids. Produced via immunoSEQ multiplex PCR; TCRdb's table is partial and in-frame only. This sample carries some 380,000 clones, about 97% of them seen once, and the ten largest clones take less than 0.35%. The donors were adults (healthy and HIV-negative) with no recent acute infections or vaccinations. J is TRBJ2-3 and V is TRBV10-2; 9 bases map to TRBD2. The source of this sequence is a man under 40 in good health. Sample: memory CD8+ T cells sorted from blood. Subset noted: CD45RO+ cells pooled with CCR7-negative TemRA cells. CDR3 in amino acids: CASAGPSGRPDTQYF. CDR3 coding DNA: TGCGCCAGCGCGGGCCCAAGCGGGAGGCCAGATACGCAGTATTTT.